The clone carrying this T cell receptor (beta chain) was picked up one time. As yet, its antigen is unknown. The PCR was carried out with 60 Vbeta primers and 13 Jbeta primers. The method was immunoSEQ multiplex PCR; TCRdb's version includes in-frame clones alone and lacks a portion of them. This sample carries more than 25,000 clones, roughly 60% of them seen once, and the ten largest clones take around 43%. This sample was included in a study of cytomegalovirus exposure and HLA in healthy donors. Overall study findings and caveats: Highly shared variants forming one cluster were likely a sequencing artifact. TCR beta chain V- and J-gene trimming was linked, in a later analysis, to a missense variant in DCLRE1C. Overall, around 160 TCR beta chains were annotated as cytomegalovirus-associated.

Sequenced: PBMCs. This clonotype was obtained from a male donor in good health and CMV-seropositive.

The CDR3: CASSVDTGGVRNQPQHF. The CDR3 bases are TGTGCCAGCAGTGTAGATACGGGGGGCGTTAGGAATCAGCCCCAGCATTTT. V is TRBV6-1 and J is TRBJ1-5; maybe TRBD1 (6 bases). The CDR3 runs to 17 residues. V lost 4 bases to trimming and J lost 4 bases, with 20 bases between them. Germline V gene data show CDR1 as MNHNS and CDR2 as SASEGT.